This paragraph reports one TCR beta chain. The clone's antigen remains unknown. The sample holds no much larger clone one base away, and base qualities are not on file. Genomic DNA served as template for TCR beta VDJ combination and CDR3 sequence profiling. An Illumina HiSeq 2000 was the platform used for TCR repertoire sequencing. On the authors' methods: Repertoire assessment relied on Simpson's diversity index, CDR3 size and DJ length profiles, and TRBV/TRBJ rearrangement plots. The immunodominant clone was defined as the most abundant DNA sequence in deep sequencing data. CDR3 amino acid sequences were screened for sharing across subjects and compared with published repertoires and the VDJdb database. The public sequencing data were trimmed at Q25 with fastp and processed into clonotypes with MiXCR by TCRdb, which kept only in-frame beta chains. Rows matching on CDR3 protein sequence are summarized as one entry with the most common DNA and genes. The authors' filters were not applied to this entry. The sample contains about 220,000 distinct CDR3 sequences, approximately 35% of them found a single time. The ten largest clones represent around 1.1% of the sample.

This record comes from a study of CD8+CD57+ T cells in acquired aplastic anemia listed by TCRdb under 2018. For the wider study: DNA extracted from sorted CD4+ and CD8+ cells had a mean of about 3.2 ug, with a range of roughly 0.19 to 27.4 ug. Healthy donor samples averaged roughly 10 million reads for CD4+ and 11 million to 14 million for CD8+ cells.

Study-wide findings and limitations: Some 31 CD8+ CDR3 sequences were shared between patients and controls but appeared highly expressed in patients and within their immunodominant clones. No significant difference in CD8+ Simpson's diversity was found between patients and healthy controls (P=0.060).

In the study, sorted CD4+ and CD8+ blood T cells from patients with severe aplastic anemia and from healthy subjects underwent deep sequencing of TCR repertoires. Ficoll-Paque density gradient centrifugation was used to isolate peripheral blood mononuclear cells. CD4+ and CD8+ T cells were sorted by FACS or magnetic beads before DNA extraction. The sample was sorted CD4+, CD8+, or CD8+CD57+ T cells (not recorded which) from PBMCs. This sequence originates from a human donor in good health, serving as a control.

The bases are TGTGCCAGCAGCTTAGTATCAGGGGAGTCCCCCTACGAGCAGTACTTC. Translated, it reads CASSLVSGESPYEQYF. This receptor chain uses TRBV7-6 and TRBJ2-7; perhaps TRBD1 is the D gene, with 6 bases matching. The CDR3 numbers 16 residues from cysteine through phenylalanine. The sequence is cut down to CDR3 DNA, 48 bases in frame from base 1. Sequences SGHVS (CDR1) and FNYEAQ (CDR2) are obtained from the germline V gene. V was cut back by 1 base and J by 2 bases, leaving a gap of 15 bases between them. The CDR3 plus the reference TRBV7-6 and TRBJ2-7 genes for the other parts give the full variable domain: GAGVSQSPRYKVTKRGQDVALRCDPISGHVSLYWYRQALGQGPEFLTYFNYEAQQDKSGLPNDRFSAERPEGSISTLTIQRTEQRDSAMYRCASSLVSGESPYEQYFGPGTRLTVT.